Reported below is one T cell receptor beta chain. The antigen remains unidentified. A multiplex PCR was run with 60 Vbeta primers and 13 Jbeta primers. The method was immunoSEQ multiplex PCR; TCRdb's version includes in-frame clones alone and lacks a portion of them. This sample has nearly 100,000 clones, with approximately 79% found just once. Healthy bone marrow donors made up the donor group. The data originate from a study of cytomegalovirus exposure and HLA in healthy donors. Study observations and caveats: The sole available immune exposure information was CMV serostatus. Analyses of presence and absence presupposed an approximately uniform sequencing depth across donors.

The CDR3 is 17 residues long. The junction had 9 bases not matched to a gene; V was cut back by 7 bases and J by 5 bases. The germline CDR1 and CDR2 sequences are LNHDA and SQIVND (reference sequence). Sequencing was performed on PBMCs. The chain employs TRBV19 and TRBJ2-2; TRBD2 aligns across 14 bases. The TCR sequence derives from a woman aged 55-70 years in good health and CMV-seropositive. The CDR3 DNA follows: TGTGCCAGTATCTGGACTAGCGGGAGGACTAAAACCGGGGAGCTGTTTTTT. It yields the protein CASIWTSGRTKTGELFF.